The 4 T cell receptor beta chains given below trace back to one sample, sequenced in a study of blood T cell repertoires in COVID-19. Generated by immunoSEQ multiplex PCR, the TCRdb table keeps only in-frame clones and is missing some. Of over 85,000 clones in the sample, about 90% are singletons; the top ten hold approximately 4.9%. Sequencing was performed on peripheral blood. The source is a man between 65 and 85 years old with acute or convalescent COVID-19.

V gene TRBV19 combines with J gene TRBJ1-4, with 8 bases lining up with TRBD1. The CDR3 length is 15 residues. Germline assignment: CDR1 LNHDA and CDR2 SQIVND (reference sequence). V lost 6 bases, J lost 8 bases, and 11 bases stayed unmatched. In nucleotides, the CDR3 is TGTGCCAGTAGACGGACGACAGGGGCAGGGGAAAAACTGTTTTTT. Protein: CASRRTTGAGEKLFF.

This clone was counted once. The rearrangement links TRBV5-1 to TRBJ2-1, with a weak D call TRBD1 (6 bases). V lost 0 bases and J lost 6, with 13 bases in between. Germline V lookup: CDR1 SGHRS, CDR2 YFSETQ. The CDR3 spans 15 residues. The CDR3 sequence is CASSLATDSTNEQFF. CDR3 in DNA: TGCGCCAGCAGCTTGGCCACGGACAGCACCAATGAGCAGTTCTTC. The variable domain in full, with the rest retrieved from reference TRBV5-1 and TRBJ2-1, is KAGVTQTPRYLIKTRGQQVTLSCSPISGHRSVSWYQQTPGQGLQFLFEYFSETQRNKGNFPGRFSGRQFSNSRSEMNVSTLELGDSALYLCASSLATDSTNEQFFGPGTRLTVL.

CDR3 sequence reads: CASSLGLAGNQPQHF. CDR3 bases: TGTGCCAGCAGCTTAGGCCTCGCGGGCAATCAGCCCCAGCATTTT. The chain is built from TRBV13 and TRBJ1-5; D unresolved. The CDR3 extends over 15 amino acids. The germline CDR1 and CDR2 sequences are PRHDT and FYEKMQ (reference sequence). V gave up 0 bases and J gave up 2 bases, with 8 bases separating them.

In its sample, this clone was seen once. CDR3 nucleotides: TGTGCCAGCAGTGACTCGGTGGGGACAGGGCTATACACCTTC. Translated: CASSDSVGTGLYTF. The chain recombines TRBV6-4 with TRBJ1-2, with 9 nucleotides matching TRBD1. CDR1 MRHNA and CDR2 SNTAGT come from the germline V gene. J gave up 11 bases and V 0 bases, and 7 bases lay outside the gene matches. The CDR3 length is 14 residues.